The 24 T cell receptor beta chains given below trace back to one sample, sequenced in a study of OX40 agonist ivuxolimab in advanced cancers. Produced via immunoSEQ multiplex PCR; TCRdb's table is partial and in-frame only. The table has about 83,000 clones, 65% to 85% seen once. This specimen was CD4+ or CD8+ T cells sorted from blood, taken in a trial of the OX40 agonist ivuxolimab. The receptor set was obtained from an adult with an advanced solid tumor such as melanoma, head and neck, liver or kidney cancer.

This sequence joins TRBV15 and TRBJ1-1, with 7 bases aligning to TRBD1. The CDR3 runs to 17 residues. Germline-derived CDR1 and CDR2 are LNHNV and YYDKDF (reference sequence). V was clipped by 0 bases and J by 5 bases; unmatched bases: 12. The CDR3 DNA sequence: TGTGCCACCAGCAGAGACCTTAAGGGACAGTTTCCGACTGAAGCTTTCTTT. Protein sequence: CATSRDLKGQFPTEAFF.

J is TRBJ1-5 and V is TRBV4-1; tentative D call: TRBD1 (5 bases). Germline lookup yields CDR1 MGHRA and CDR2 YSYEKL. This CDR3 comprises 13 residues. V gave up 4 bases and J gave up 5 bases, with 9 bases separating them. The CDR3, as DNA: TGCGCCAGCAGCCTGGACAACGATCAGCCCCAGCATTTT. Translation: CASSLDNDQPQHF.

V gene TRBV18 combines with J gene TRBJ2-1, with 9 bases identical to TRBD1. Germline-derived CDR1 and CDR2 are KGHSH and LQKENI. V gave up 8 bases and J gave up 8 bases; unmatched junction bases: 7. CDR3 size: 13 residues. This CDR3 reads CASRDRDFDEQFF. The CDR3 DNA reads as TGTGCCAGCCGGGACAGGGATTTCGATGAGCAGTTCTTC.

The CDR3 reads CASRATGGTDTQYF. The CDR3 bases are TGTGCCAGTAGAGCGACAGGGGGGACAGATACGCAGTATTTT. This rearrangement joins TRBV19 to TRBJ2-3, with TRBD1 matching over 9 bases. The trim removed 6 bases at V and 3 bases at J, leaving 4 bases unmatched. The CDR3 covers 14 residues. Germline V gene lookup returns CDR1 LNHDA and CDR2 SQIVND (reference sequence).

The chain links TRBV6-1 to TRBJ1-5, with unresolved D. Deletions cut 0 bases from V and 4 bases from J, with 10 bases between. Germline V CDR1 and CDR2: MNHNS, SASEGT. The CDR3 totals 15 residues. CDR3 residues: CASSEALLTNQPQHF. As DNA, the CDR3 is TGTGCCAGCAGTGAAGCGCTTCTGACGAATCAGCCCCAGCATTTT.

V usage is TRBV13 and J usage is TRBJ1-3; possible D gene TRBD1, 5 bases. The ends were cut back, 5 bases at V and 8 bases at J, with 16 bases in the middle. The length of the CDR3 is 14 residues. Germline CDR1 and CDR2: PRHDT and FYEKMQ (reference sequence). CDR3 region: CASSKRTIGDTIYF. For the CDR3, the DNA is TGTGCCAGCAGCAAAAGGACAATCGGAGACACCATATATTTT.

The chain joins TRBV29-1 to TRBJ2-7; 9 bases are shared with TRBD2. J lost 3 bases, V lost 7 bases, and 7 bases had no gene match. This CDR3 comprises 13 residues. Germline values: CDR1 SQVTM, CDR2 ANQGSEA. CDR3 sequence (DNA): TGCAGCGGCCACACTAGCGGGCGCTACGAGCAGTACTTC. Translated, it gives CSGHTSGRYEQYF.

The rearrangement links TRBV9 to TRBJ1-4; 9 nucleotides line up with TRBD1. J was trimmed by 8 bases and V by 5 bases; bases with no gene match: 13. In germline, CDR1 is SGDLS, CDR2 YYNGEE. The CDR3 totals 16 residues. The CDR3 loop is CASSPEQGARSEKLFF. The CDR3 coding sequence is TGTGCCAGCAGTCCCGAACAGGGGGCGCGGAGCGAAAAACTGTTTTTT. The full variable domain, with the rest looked up from reference TRBV9 and TRBJ1-4, is DSGVTQTPKHLITATGQRVTLRCSPRSGDLSVYWYQQSLDQGLQFLIQYYNGEERAKGNILERFSAQQFPDLHSELNLSSLELGDSALYFCASSPEQGARSEKLFFGSGTQLSVL.

This clone was counted a few times. The chain joins TRBV19 to TRBJ1-6; no clear D gene. Looked up from germline, CDR1 is LNHDA and CDR2 is SQIVND (reference sequence). The V and J ends lost 7 bases and 6 bases respectively, with 7 bases between them. The CDR3 sequence is 12 residues long. Here the CDR3 DNA reads TGTGCCAGTAAAGACCTTAATTCACCCCTCCACTTT. It is translated as CASKDLNSPLHF.

The DNA for the CDR3 is TGTGCCAGCAGCGTAGATTTCGCGACAGGGGGCGCGAATCCCGGCTACACCTTC. Its translation: CASSVDFATGGANPGYTF. The chain carries TRBV9 and TRBJ1-2, with 10 positions matching TRBD1. The CDR3 is made up of 18 amino acids. Germline lookup yields CDR1 SGDLS and CDR2 YYNGEE. V gave up 0 bases and J gave up 8 bases; unmatched junction bases: 16.

The chain links TRBV20-1 to TRBJ2-1; no definite D call. The CDR3 has 11 residues. Germline CDR1 and CDR2: DFQATT and SNEGSKA (reference sequence). Between the trimmed V and J ends, which lost 3 bases and 4 bases, there was a span of 4 bases. CDR3 sequence: CSASYYNEQFF. CDR3 coding DNA: TGCAGTGCTAGCTATTACAATGAGCAGTTCTTC.

As regards this clone: Other DNA sequences in the same sample also yield this CDR3. V gene TRBV5-1 combines with J gene TRBJ1-5; TRBD1 matches at 7 bases. Germline CDR1 reads SGHRS; CDR2 reads YFSETQ. The CDR3 consists of 15 residues. After removal of 0 bases from V and 4 bases from J, the junction contained 4 bases not matched to a gene. The CDR3 protein is CASSLDGQANQPQHF. CDR3 nucleotides: TGCGCCAGCAGCTTGGATGGACAGGCGAATCAGCCCCAGCATTTT.

The V and J genes are TRBV29-1 and TRBJ2-1; D is undetermined. This CDR3 region has 12 residues. The germline CDR1 and CDR2 sequences are SQVTM and ANQGSEA. V was shortened by 1 base and J by 10 bases, with 11 bases between the two germline ends. As DNA, the CDR3 is TGCAGCGTTGAAGGCCCTAAAGGAGAGCAGTTCTTC. Protein sequence: CSVEGPKGEQFF.

The rearrangement links TRBV6-6 to TRBJ2-7; TRBD1 matches at 7 bases. This CDR3 is built from 13 residues. The germline V gene encodes CDR1 MNHNY and CDR2 SVGAGI (reference sequence). The CDR3 sequence: CASSYSIDSQGVV. As DNA, the CDR3 is TGTGCCAGCAGTTACTCGATAGATTCGCAGGGGGTGGTC.

This chain uses TRBV6-1 with TRBJ1-1; no firm D call. V was clipped by 8 bases and J by 0 bases, with 10 bases between them. This CDR3 spans 13 amino acids. CDR1 and CDR2 from the germline V gene are MNHNS and SASEGT. The CDR3 DNA follows: TGTGCCAGCGGATCGACCTTGAACACTGAAGCTTTCTTT. Translated, it gives CASGSTLNTEAFF.

This clone was found once. V is TRBV29-1 and J is TRBJ2-2; no clear D. V was shortened by 3 bases and J by 4 bases, with 9 bases between the two germline ends. Germline V gene lookup returns CDR1 SQVTM and CDR2 ANQGSEA. This CDR3 contains 13 residues. In nucleotides, the CDR3 is TGCAGCGTTGACGTGTCGGGCACCGGGGAGCTGTTTTTT. It translates to CSVDVSGTGELFF.

This chain joins TRBV7-9 and TRBJ2-5; D remains ambiguous. CDR3 length: 12 amino acids. Germline values: CDR1 SEHNR, CDR2 FQNEAQ (reference sequence). V lost 2 bases and J lost 7, with 8 bases in between. CDR3 DNA sequence: TGTGCCAGCAGCTTAACGCCCGGGACCCAGTACTTC. This codes for CASSLTPGTQYF.

The genes are TRBV19 and TRBJ1-4; D is undetermined. Trimming left V 5 bases short and J 6 bases short, with 10 bases between. The germline V gene has CDR1 LNHDA and CDR2 SQIVND (reference sequence). The CDR3 is made up of 13 amino acids. The CDR3 here is CASSSGRHEKLFF. In nucleotides, the CDR3 is TGTGCCAGTAGTTCAGGCCGCCATGAAAAACTGTTTTTT.

The V call is TRBV5-4, the J call TRBJ1-1; weak D call: TRBD1 (6 bases). The CDR3 totals 14 residues. Trimming removed 2 bases from V and 0 bases from J, with 8 bases in between. Germline V gene lookup returns CDR1 SGHNT and CDR2 YYREEE (reference sequence). DNA of the CDR3: TGTGCCAGCAGCTTCTGGGGGCTGAACACTGAAGCTTTCTTT. Protein sequence: CASSFWGLNTEAFF.

In nucleotides, the CDR3 is TGTGCCAGCAGTTACGGAGGGGCTTGGAGCAATCAGCCCCAGCATTTT. The encoded protein is CASSYGGAWSNQPQHF. The rearrangement uses TRBV6-6 and TRBJ1-5; D possibly corresponds to TRBD1 (5 bases). Germline-derived CDR1 and CDR2 are MNHNY and SVGAGI (reference sequence). The CDR3 has 16 amino acids. V lost 2 bases, J lost 1 base, and 12 bases lay in between.

Written as DNA, the CDR3 is TGTGCCAGCACCCACGGGACTGACCAAGAGACCCAGTACTTC. It yields the protein CASTHGTDQETQYF. The rearrangement uses TRBV7-2 and TRBJ2-5; TRBD2 might be the D (6 bases). Germline V gives CDR1 SGHTA, CDR2 FQGNSA. V was clipped by 7 bases and J by 0 bases, with 12 bases between them. The CDR3 length is 14 residues.

The gene calls are TRBV7-2 and TRBJ2-7; D unresolved. CDR3 length equals 12 residues. Germline CDR1 SGHTA, CDR2 FQGNSA. V dropped 1 base and J dropped 2 bases, with 3 bases sitting between them. The CDR3 sequence is CASSLDPYEQYF. Here the CDR3 DNA reads TGTGCCAGCAGCTTAGACCCCTACGAGCAGTACTTC.

The chain combines TRBV27 with TRBJ2-1; D unclear. This CDR3 comprises 14 residues. With 3 bases removed from V and 2 bases from J, the gap between germline ends came to 8 bases. Germline CDR1 MNHEY, CDR2 SMNVEV (reference sequence). CDR3 loop: CASSLLGTYNEQFF. As DNA, the CDR3 is TGTGCCAGCAGTTTGCTTGGTACCTACAATGAGCAGTTCTTC.

The J gene is TRBJ1-1, the V gene TRBV7-9; a possible D gene is TRBD1 (5 bases). Germline V lookup: CDR1 SEHNR, CDR2 FQNEAQ (reference sequence). This CDR3 comprises 14 residues. V lost 4 bases and J lost 4, with 13 bases in between. CDR3: CASSSTPGATEAFF. As DNA, the CDR3 is TGTGCCAGCAGCTCTACCCCCGGGGCCACTGAAGCTTTCTTT. The full variable domain, rest sourced from reference TRBV7-9 and TRBJ1-1, is DTGVSQNPRHKITKRGQNVTFRCDPISEHNRLYWYRQTLGQGPEFLTYFQNEAQLEKSRLLSDRFSAERPKGSFSTLEIQRTEQGDSAMYLCASSSTPGATEAFFGQGTRLTVV.